This record covers a single TCR beta chain. Sequencing used immunoSEQ multiplex PCR; TCRdb keeps in-frame clones, though not all of them. Among around 80,000 clones listed, approximately 89% were seen once. CDR1 SGHDT and CDR2 YYEEEE come from the germline V gene. This CDR3 comprises 15 residues. Trimming at V came to 3 bases and at J to 0 bases, leaving 3 bases not matched to a gene. This sample was included in a study of technical replicates of blood from a handful of donors. This chain joins TRBV5-6 and TRBJ2-1; 7 nucleotides align to TRBD1. The receptor's source is a human donor in good health. Sequenced material: T cells isolated from PBMCs. The CDR3 DNA follows: TGTGCCAGCAGCTGGGGACAGACCTCCTACAATGAGCAGTTCTTC. This sequence encodes CASSWGQTSYNEQFF. Full variable domain (outside the CDR3, taken from reference TRBV5-6 and TRBJ2-1): DAGVTQSPTHLIKTRGQQVTLRCSPKSGHDTVSWYQQALGQGPQFIFQYYEEEERQRGNFPDRFSGHQFPNYSSELNVNALLLGDSALYLCASSWGQTSYNEQFFGPGTRLTVL.